This paragraph reports one TCR beta chain. Its antigen remains unidentified. This record belongs to a study of cytomegalovirus exposure and HLA in healthy donors. Study summary: The Caucasian-associated ancestry cluster contained 65% to 85% of the approximately 390 genotyped donors.

At the time of sampling, donors were nominally healthy, though unrecorded immune exposures were likely. The PCR was carried out with 60 Vbeta primers and 13 Jbeta primers. Measured with immunoSEQ multiplex PCR; TCRdb has only the in-frame clones, and not every one. Among 130,000 to 150,000 clones listed, 78% were seen once. V gave up 4 bases and J gave up 2 bases, with 10 bases separating them. The CDR3 covers 14 residues. The germline gives CDR1 MRHNA, CDR2 SNTAGT. Regarding the study as a whole: In a later analysis, compared with equally common non-associated chains, HLA-associated beta chains were more expanded. Around 160 TCR beta chains were listed as cytomegalovirus-associated.

The specimen was PBMCs. The chain is built from TRBV6-4 and TRBJ2-3; D gene uncertain. The TCR sequence derives from a male donor in good health and CMV-seronegative. CDR3 residues: CASSGSQDTDTQYF. CDR3 sequence (DNA): TGTGCCAGCAGTGGTTCTCAGGACACAGATACGCAGTATTTT.